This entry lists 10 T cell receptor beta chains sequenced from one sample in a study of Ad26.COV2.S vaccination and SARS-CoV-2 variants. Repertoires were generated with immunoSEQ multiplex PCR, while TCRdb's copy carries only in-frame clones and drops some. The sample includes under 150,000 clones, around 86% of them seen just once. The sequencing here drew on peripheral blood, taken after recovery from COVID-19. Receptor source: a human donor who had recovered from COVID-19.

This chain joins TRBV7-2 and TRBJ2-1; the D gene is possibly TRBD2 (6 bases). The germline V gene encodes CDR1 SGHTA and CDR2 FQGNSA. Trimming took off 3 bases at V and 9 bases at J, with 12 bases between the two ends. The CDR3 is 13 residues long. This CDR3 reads CASSFSSAGEQFF. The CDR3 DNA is TGTGCCAGCAGCTTCTCTAGCGCTGGTGAGCAGTTCTTC.

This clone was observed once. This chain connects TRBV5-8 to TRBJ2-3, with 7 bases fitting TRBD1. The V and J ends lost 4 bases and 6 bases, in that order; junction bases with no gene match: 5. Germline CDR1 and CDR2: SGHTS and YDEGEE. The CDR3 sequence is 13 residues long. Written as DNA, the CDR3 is TGTGCCAGCAGCACGCAGACAGGGGATACGCAGTATTTT. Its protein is CASSTQTGDTQYF.

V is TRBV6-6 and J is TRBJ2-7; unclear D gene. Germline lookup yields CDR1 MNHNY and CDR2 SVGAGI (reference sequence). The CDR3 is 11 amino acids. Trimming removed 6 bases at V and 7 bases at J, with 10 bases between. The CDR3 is CASSLQWEQYF. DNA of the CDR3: TGTGCCAGCAGCCTCCAATGGGAGCAGTACTTC.

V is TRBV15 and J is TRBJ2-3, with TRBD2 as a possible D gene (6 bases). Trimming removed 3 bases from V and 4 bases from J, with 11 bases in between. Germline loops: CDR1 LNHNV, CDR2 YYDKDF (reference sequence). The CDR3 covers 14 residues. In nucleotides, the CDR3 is TGTGCCACCAGCAGGGACACTAGCCCAGATACGCAGTATTTT. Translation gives CATSRDTSPDTQYF.

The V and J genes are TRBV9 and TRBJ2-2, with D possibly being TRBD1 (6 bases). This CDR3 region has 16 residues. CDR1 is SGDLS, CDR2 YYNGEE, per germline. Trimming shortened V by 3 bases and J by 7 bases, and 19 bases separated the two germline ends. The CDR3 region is CASSARQAPSDGELFF. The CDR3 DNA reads TGTGCCAGCAGCGCCAGACAGGCCCCGAGTGACGGGGAGCTGTTTTTT.

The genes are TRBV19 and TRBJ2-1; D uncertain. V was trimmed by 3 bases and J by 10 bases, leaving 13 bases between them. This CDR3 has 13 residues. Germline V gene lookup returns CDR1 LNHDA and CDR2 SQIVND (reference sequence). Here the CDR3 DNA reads TGTGCCAGTAGTATGATGGGGTTGGGGGAGCAGTTCTTC. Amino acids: CASSMMGLGEQFF.

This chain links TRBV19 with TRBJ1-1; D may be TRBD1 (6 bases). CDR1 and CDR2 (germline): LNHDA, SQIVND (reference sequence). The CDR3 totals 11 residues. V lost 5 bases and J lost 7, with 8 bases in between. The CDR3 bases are TGTGCCAGTAGTCGGACAGATGAAGCTTTCTTT. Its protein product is CASSRTDEAFF.

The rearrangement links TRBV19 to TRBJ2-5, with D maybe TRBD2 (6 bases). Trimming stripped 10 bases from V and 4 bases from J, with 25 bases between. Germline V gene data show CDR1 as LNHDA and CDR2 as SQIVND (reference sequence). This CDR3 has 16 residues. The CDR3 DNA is TGTGCCACCTCCGCGGGGTACGGTTCTTTTGGAGAGACCCAGTACTTC. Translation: CATSAGYGSFGETQYF.

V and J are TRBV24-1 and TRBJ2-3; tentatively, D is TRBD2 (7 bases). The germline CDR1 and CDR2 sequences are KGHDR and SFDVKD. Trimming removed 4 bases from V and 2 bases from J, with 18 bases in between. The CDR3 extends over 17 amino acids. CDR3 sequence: CATSDPSGEGVTDTQYF. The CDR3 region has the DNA TGTGCCACCAGTGACCCCTCCGGGGAGGGGGTCACAGATACGCAGTATTTT.

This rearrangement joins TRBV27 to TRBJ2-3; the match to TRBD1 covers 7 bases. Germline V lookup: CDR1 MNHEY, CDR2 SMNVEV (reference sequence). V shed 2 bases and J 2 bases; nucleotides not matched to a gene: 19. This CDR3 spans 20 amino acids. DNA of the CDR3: TGTGCCAGCAGTTTAAGTAGACAGGGTCTGAAAAGGGGGAACACAGATACGCAGTATTTT. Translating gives CASSLSRQGLKRGNTDTQYF.